The T cell receptor (beta chain) under discussion was sequenced for a study of T-cell memory formation after mild COVID-19. Study-level information: TCR clusters were mostly confined to one donor each.

This clonotype has at least ten counts. TCRdb called the 5' RACE reads again in MiXCR, with one record for every CDR3 protein. In the table there are about 130,000 distinct CDR3 sequences, about 5.9% of which are singletons. Germline V gene lookup returns CDR1 SGHRS and CDR2 YFSETQ. This CDR3 has 20 residues. J was trimmed by 0 bases and V by 0 bases; bases with no gene match: 13. The receptor's source is an adult woman who had mild COVID-19 (a few samples of this study predate the infection). Cell type and time point are not known. The chain recombines TRBV5-1 with TRBJ2-2, with 8 bases aligning to TRBD2. The specimen sequenced was PBMCs or a T cell subset sorted from them (not recorded which). The CDR3 DNA reads as TGCGCCAGCAGCTTGGAAGCCCGCCGAGCACTAGCGGCGAACACCGGGGAGCTGTTTTTT. It is translated as CASSLEARRALAANTGELFF.